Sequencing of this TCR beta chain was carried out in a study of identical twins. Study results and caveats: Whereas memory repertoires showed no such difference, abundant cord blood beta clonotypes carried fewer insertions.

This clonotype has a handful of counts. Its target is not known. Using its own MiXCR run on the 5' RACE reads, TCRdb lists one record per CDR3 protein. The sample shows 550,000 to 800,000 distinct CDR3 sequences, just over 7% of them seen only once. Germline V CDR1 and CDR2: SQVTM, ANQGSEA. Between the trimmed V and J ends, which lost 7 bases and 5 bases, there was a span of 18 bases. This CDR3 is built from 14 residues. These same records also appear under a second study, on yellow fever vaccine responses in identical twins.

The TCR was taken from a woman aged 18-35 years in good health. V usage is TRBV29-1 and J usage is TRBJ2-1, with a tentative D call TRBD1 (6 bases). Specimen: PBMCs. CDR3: CSAGGRARNNEQFF. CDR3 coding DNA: TGCAGCGCTGGGGGCAGGGCGCGAAACAATGAGCAGTTCTTC.